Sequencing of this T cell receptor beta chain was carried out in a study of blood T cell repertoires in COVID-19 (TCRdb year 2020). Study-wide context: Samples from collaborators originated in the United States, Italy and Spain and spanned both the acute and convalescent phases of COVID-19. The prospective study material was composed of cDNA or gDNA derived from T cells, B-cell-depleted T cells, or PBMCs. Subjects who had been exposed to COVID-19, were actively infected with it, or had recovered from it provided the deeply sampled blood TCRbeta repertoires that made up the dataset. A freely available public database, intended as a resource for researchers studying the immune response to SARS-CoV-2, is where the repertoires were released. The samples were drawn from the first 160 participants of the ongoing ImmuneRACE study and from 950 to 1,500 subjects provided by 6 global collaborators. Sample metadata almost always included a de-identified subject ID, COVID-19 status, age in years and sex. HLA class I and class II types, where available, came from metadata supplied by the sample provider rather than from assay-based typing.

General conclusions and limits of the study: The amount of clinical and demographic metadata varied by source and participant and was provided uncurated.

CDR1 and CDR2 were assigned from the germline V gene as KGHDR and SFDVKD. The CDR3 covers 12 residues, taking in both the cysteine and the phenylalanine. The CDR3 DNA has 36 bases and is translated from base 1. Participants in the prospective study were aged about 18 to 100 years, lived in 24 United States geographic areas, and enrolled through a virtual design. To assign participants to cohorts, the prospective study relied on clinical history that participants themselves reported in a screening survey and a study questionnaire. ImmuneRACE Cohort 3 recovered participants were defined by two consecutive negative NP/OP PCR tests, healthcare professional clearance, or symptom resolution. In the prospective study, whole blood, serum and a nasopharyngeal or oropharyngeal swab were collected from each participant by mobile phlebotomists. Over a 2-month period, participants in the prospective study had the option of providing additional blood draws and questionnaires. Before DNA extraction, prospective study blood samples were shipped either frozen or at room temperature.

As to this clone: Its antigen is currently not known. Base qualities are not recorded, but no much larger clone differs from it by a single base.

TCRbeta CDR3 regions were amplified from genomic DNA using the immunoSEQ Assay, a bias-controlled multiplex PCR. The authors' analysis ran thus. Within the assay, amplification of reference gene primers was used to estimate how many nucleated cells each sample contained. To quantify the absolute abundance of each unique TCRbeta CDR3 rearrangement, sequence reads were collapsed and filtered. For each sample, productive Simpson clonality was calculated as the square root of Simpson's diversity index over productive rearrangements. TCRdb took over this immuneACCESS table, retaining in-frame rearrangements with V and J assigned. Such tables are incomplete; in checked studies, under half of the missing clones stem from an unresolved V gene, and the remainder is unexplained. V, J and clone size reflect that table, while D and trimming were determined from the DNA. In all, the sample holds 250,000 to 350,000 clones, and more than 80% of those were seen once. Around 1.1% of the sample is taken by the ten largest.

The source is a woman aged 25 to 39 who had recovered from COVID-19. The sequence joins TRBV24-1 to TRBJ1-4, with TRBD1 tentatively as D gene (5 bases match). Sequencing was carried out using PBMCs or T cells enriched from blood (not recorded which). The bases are TGTACCCGGCCGGGGGAAGGGGAAAAACTGTTTTTT. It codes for CTRPGEGEKLFF.